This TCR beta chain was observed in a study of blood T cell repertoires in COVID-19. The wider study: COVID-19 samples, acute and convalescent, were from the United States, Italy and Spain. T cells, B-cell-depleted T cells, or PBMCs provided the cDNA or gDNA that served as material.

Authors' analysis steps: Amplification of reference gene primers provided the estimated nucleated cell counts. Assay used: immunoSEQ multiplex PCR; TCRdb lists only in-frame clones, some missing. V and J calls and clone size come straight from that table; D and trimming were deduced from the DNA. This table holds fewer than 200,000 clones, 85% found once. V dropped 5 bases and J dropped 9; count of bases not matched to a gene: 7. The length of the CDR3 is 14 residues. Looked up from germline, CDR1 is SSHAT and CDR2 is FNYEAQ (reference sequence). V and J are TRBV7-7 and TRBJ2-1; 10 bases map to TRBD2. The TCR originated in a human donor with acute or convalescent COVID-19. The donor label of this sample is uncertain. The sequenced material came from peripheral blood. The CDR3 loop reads CASSPSGGGSEQFF. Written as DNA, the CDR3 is TGTGCCAGCAGCCCTAGCGGGGGAGGGTCTGAGCAGTTCTTC.